Listed below are T cell receptor beta chains from one sample, sequenced in a study of blood T cell repertoires in COVID-19. Sequenced by immunoSEQ multiplex PCR; TCRdb stores in-frame clones only, minus some. The data contain about 350,000 clones, roughly 86% of them seen just once; the ten biggest clones take up around 10%. What was sequenced was peripheral blood. These receptors were taken from a man younger than 40 with COVID-19, enrolled during active disease. Each CDR3 is given with its conserved first and last residue. The order of the fields is CDR3 protein, CDR3 DNA, V gene, clone size, D gene, J gene. D genes are given only for firm matches. Only part of the rows carry a size: once, few, many, or a class if the clone is expanded.

CASSRRRVHEQFF TGTGCCAGCAGCCGCCGCCGGGTTCATGAGCAGTTCTTC TRBV7-9 NA NA TRBJ2-1
CASSPGTSGRETQYF TGTGCCAGCTCACCCGGGACTAGCGGTCGAGAGACCCAGTACTTC TRBV18 NA TRBD2 TRBJ2-5
CASSKSGMNNEQFF TGTGCCAGCAGTAAAAGCGGGATGAACAATGAGCAGTTCTTC TRBV7-3 NA TRBD2 TRBJ2-1
CTSPSYGYTF TGCACTTCCCCGAGCTATGGCTACACCTTC TRBV20-1 once NA TRBJ1-2
CASSVPGQGAPGNQPQHF TGTGCCAGCAGTGTGCCGGGACAGGGGGCGCCGGGCAATCAGCCCCAGCATTTT TRBV21-1 NA NA TRBJ1-5
CSVARDSNQPQHF TGCAGCGTTGCCAGGGATAGCAATCAGCCCCAGCATTTT TRBV29-1 NA NA TRBJ1-5
CASSVKTGARETQYF TGTGCCAGCAGCGTTAAGACAGGGGCGCGGGAGACCCAGTACTTC TRBV9 NA TRBD1 TRBJ2-5
CASSPLQGATNEKLFF TGTGCCAGCAGTCCCCTACAGGGGGCAACTAATGAAAAACTGTTTTTT TRBV27 NA TRBD1 TRBJ1-4
CASSRSAGELFF TGTGCCAGCAGCCGGAGTGCCGGGGAGCTGTTTTTT TRBV7-9 NA NA TRBJ2-2
CASSLGHSYEQYF TGTGCCAGCAGTTTAGGACACTCCTACGAGCAGTACTTC TRBV27 NA NA TRBJ2-7
CATSDPTVFNEQFF TGTGCCACCAGTGACCCGACAGTTTTCAATGAGCAGTTCTTC TRBV24-1 NA NA TRBJ2-1
CASSLPLSTDTQYF TGTGCCAGCAGCTTACCCCTTAGCACAGATACGCAGTATTTT TRBV7-3 NA NA TRBJ2-3
CATSDSSRGEQFF TGTGCCACCAGTGATTCTTCCCGAGGTGAGCAGTTCTTC TRBV24-1 NA NA TRBJ2-1
CASSLFGGRDEQFF TGTGCCAGCAGTTTATTCGGGGGGCGGGATGAGCAGTTCTTC TRBV28 few NA TRBJ2-1
CASRPGTGGTDTQYF TGTGCCAGCAGGCCCGGGACAGGGGGCACAGATACGCAGTATTTT TRBV5-4 NA TRBD1 TRBJ2-3
CASSYGTSSGSTDTQYF TGTGCCAGCAGTTACGGGACCTCTAGCGGTAGCACAGATACGCAGTATTTT TRBV6-2/TRBV6-3 once TRBD2 TRBJ2-3
CASSGQGQGYTF TGTGCCAGCAGTGGACAGGGTCAGGGCTACACCTTC TRBV2 NA TRBD1 TRBJ1-2
CASSFSSGTGAEKLFF TGTGCCAGTAGTTTCAGCTCCGGGACAGGGGCCGAAAAACTGTTTTTT TRBV19 NA TRBD1 TRBJ1-4
CAIRAGTGQPGEQFF TGTGCCATCAGAGCCGGGACAGGTCAACCGGGCGAGCAGTTCTTC TRBV10-3 NA TRBD1 TRBJ2-1
CASSKLAGTSGMNNEQFF TGTGCCAGCAGCAAACTTGCAGGGACTAGCGGGATGAACAATGAGCAGTTCTTC TRBV21-1 NA NA TRBJ2-1
CASSPGQGYTEAFF TGTGCCAGCAGCCCGGGACAGGGGTACACTGAAGCTTTCTTT TRBV14 NA TRBD1 TRBJ1-1
CASSTRLAGGEIDTQYF TGTGCCAGTAGTACGCGACTAGCGGGGGGAGAGATAGATACGCAGTATTTT TRBV19 NA TRBD2 TRBJ2-3
CASSPRTGVRNTIYF TGTGCCAGCAGCCCCCGGACAGGAGTACGAAACACCATATATTTT TRBV28 NA TRBD1 TRBJ1-3
CASSPGLINEKLFF TGTGCCAGCAGCCCGGGACTCATTAATGAAAAACTGTTTTTT TRBV3-1/TRBV3-2 NA NA TRBJ1-4
CASSSRTGGPSGANVLTF TGTGCCAGCAGCTCCCGGACAGGGGGGCCCTCTGGGGCCAACGTCCTGACTTTC TRBV11-2 NA TRBD1 TRBJ2-6
CASSFPAGSSSSPLHF TGTGCCAGCAGTTTTCCGGCAGGGTCTAGTAGCTCACCCCTCCACTTT TRBV28 NA NA TRBJ1-6
CASSQDLDREGTQYF TGTGCCAGCAGCCAAGATTTAGACAGAGAAGGGACCCAGTACTTC TRBV3-1/TRBV3-2 NA NA TRBJ2-5
CASSQGYGPSEQFF TGTGCCAGCAGCCAAGGTTATGGGCCGAGTGAGCAGTTCTTC TRBV3-1/TRBV3-2 NA NA TRBJ2-1
CASSSGTISTDTQYF TGTGCCAGCAGCTCCGGGACTATAAGCACAGATACGCAGTATTTT TRBV5-4 NA TRBD2 TRBJ2-3
CATRGWSSGANVLTF TGTGCCACCCGGGGGTGGAGCTCTGGGGCCAACGTCCTGACTTTC TRBV28 NA NA TRBJ2-6
CASSLDKDDSYSNQPQHF TGTGCCAGCAGCTTAGATAAGGATGACAGTTATAGCAATCAGCCCCAGCATTTT TRBV7-2 NA NA TRBJ1-5
CASSQKGVEEKLFF TGTGCCAGCAGCCAAAAAGGGGTTGAGGAAAAACTGTTTTTT TRBV3-1/TRBV3-2 NA NA TRBJ1-4
CASSLSGQGSDTQYF TGTGCCAGCAGTTTATCCGGACAGGGGTCAGATACGCAGTATTTT TRBV27 NA TRBD1 TRBJ2-3
CASSTEGNTEAFF TGTGCCAGCAGCACCGAGGGGAACACTGAAGCTTTCTTT TRBV7-9 NA NA TRBJ1-1
CASSPPGQGNGVAFF TGTGCCAGCAGCCCGCCGGGACAGGGAAATGGAGTAGCTTTCTTT TRBV9 NA TRBD1 TRBJ1-1
CASSSLSGRAGKTQYF TGTGCCAGCAGTTCCCTTAGCGGGAGGGCCGGGAAGACCCAGTACTTC TRBV6-2/TRBV6-3 NA TRBD2 TRBJ2-5
CASSNSPLNQPQHF TGTGCCAGCAGCAACAGCCCTTTAAATCAGCCCCAGCATTTT TRBV7-9 few NA TRBJ1-5
CASTRGGPFTEAFF TGTGCCAGCACTAGAGGAGGGCCCTTCACTGAAGCTTTCTTT TRBV6-5 NA NA TRBJ1-1
CASSLPILAGPGREQYF TGTGCCAGCAGCTTACCTATACTAGCGGGACCCGGGCGCGAGCAGTACTTC TRBV7-7 NA TRBD2 TRBJ2-7
CASSSWTGALQPQHF TGTGCCAGCAGTTCATGGACAGGAGCCCTTCAGCCCCAGCATTTT TRBV28 few TRBD1 TRBJ1-5
CASSPRTGFYNEQFF TGTGCCAGCAGTCCCCGGACAGGGTTCTACAATGAGCAGTTCTTC TRBV27 NA TRBD1 TRBJ2-1
CASHQRNYGYTF TGTGCCAGCCACCAGCGAAACTATGGCTACACCTTC TRBV7-8 NA NA TRBJ1-2
CASSPQGYEQYF TGTGCCAGCAGTCCCCAGGGGTACGAGCAGTACTTC TRBV12-3/TRBV12-4 NA NA TRBJ2-7
CAISEQGVGTEAFF TGTGCCATCAGTGAGCAGGGGGTAGGGACTGAAGCTTTCTTT TRBV10-3 NA TRBD1 TRBJ1-1
CASSLIGSSYNSPLHF TGTGCCAGCAGTTTGATCGGGAGCTCCTATAATTCACCCCTCCACTTT TRBV27 NA NA TRBJ1-6
CAWSVRGQGNQPQHF TGTGCCTGGAGTGTACGGGGACAGGGCAATCAGCCCCAGCATTTT TRBV30 NA TRBD1 TRBJ1-5
CASSQDRVRTDTQYF TGTGCCAGCAGCCAAGACAGGGTTAGGACAGATACGCAGTATTTT TRBV3-1/TRBV3-2 NA NA TRBJ2-3
CSAQGGQNYEQYF TGCAGCGCTCAGGGGGGACAGAACTACGAGCAGTACTTC TRBV29-1 NA NA TRBJ2-7
CASSIGGTSIGNEQFF TGTGCCAGTAGTATAGGGGGGACTAGCATCGGCAATGAGCAGTTCTTC TRBV19 NA TRBD2 TRBJ2-1